This entry concerns a single T cell receptor beta chain. What this receptor recognizes is not known. One base away there is no much larger clone; base qualities are not given. Genomic DNA was isolated from the sorted cells so that the TCRbeta CDR3 region could be sequenced. The immunoSEQ Assay was used to sequence the TCRbeta CDR3 regions. TCRdb obtained this table from immuneACCESS and retained in-frame rearrangements with V and J assigned. These tables miss some clones; where compared with another copy, unresolved V genes account for less than half of the shortfall, and the remainder is unexplained. The sample table lists 35,000 to 40,000 clones, approximately 80% of them with a count of one. Around a quarter of the sample goes to the ten largest clones. Patients with autoimmune disease history or receiving systemic immunosuppression were excluded from the trial. Peripheral blood for TCR sequencing was collected from all dose cohorts at baseline, on cycle 4 day 1, and on cycle 7 day 1. The samples were taken from a phase I, first-in-human, multicenter, open-label dose-escalation trial of ivuxolimab. Adults with locally advanced or metastatic melanoma, renal cell, hepatocellular, or head and neck squamous cell carcinoma were enrolled in the trial. Before TCR sequencing, CD4+ T cells and CD8+ T cells from peripheral blood were sorted into separate populations.

The CDR3 contains 14 residues, cysteine and phenylalanine counted. Only CDR3 DNA is held: 42 bases, read in frame from base 1. Via the germline V gene (reference sequence), CDR1 is SGHNT and CDR2 YYREEE. The V end gives up 4 bases and the J end 6 bases, leaving 5 bases in the junction not matched to a gene. These data originate in a study of OX40 agonist ivuxolimab in advanced cancers. Study-wide context: The costimulatory receptor OX40 (CD134) was targeted by ivuxolimab, a fully human IgG2 agonistic monoclonal antibody. Intravenous ivuxolimab was administered to patients every 2 weeks at six dose levels: 0.01, 0.1, 0.3, 1.5, 3 and 10 mg/kg. The paper reports the monotherapy dose-escalation portion (N = 52 patients) of the phase I ivuxolimab trial. A male proportion of 70% to 90% and a mean age of around 60 years, ranging from about 23 to 90, were recorded for the dose-escalation cohort. Prior anti-PD-1, anti-PD-L1 or anti-CTLA-4 therapy was permitted, and 40% of dose-escalation patients had received checkpoint inhibitors. Partial responses were achieved by three dose-escalation patients, of whom one had hepatocellular carcinoma and two had cutaneous melanoma. Peripheral TCRbeta sequencing was intended to test whether TCR sequence diversity was altered and clonal T-cell expansion was caused by ivuxolimab. Among the approximately 50 dose-escalation patients, around 19 had hepatocellular carcinoma, roughly 15 melanoma, 9 renal cell carcinoma and 9 head and neck cancer.

The paper as a whole reports these results and caveats: Low levels of normalized T-cell clonal expansion were also seen in some nonresponding patients. After ivuxolimab, expanded clones were on average more numerous among CD8+ T cells than among CD4+ T cells. Partial responders in the 0.1-3.0 mg/kg groups had among the lowest normalized peripheral clonal expansion, especially among CD8+ T cells. Antigen specificity was not determined for the clonally expanded peripheral T cells. At doses of 0.1 to 3.0 mg/kg, clonal expansion of both CD4+ and CD8+ T cells in blood was seen between baseline and week 6.

The chain employs TRBV5-4 and TRBJ1-2, with 11 bases in between that match TRBD1. The origin of this receptor is an adult with an advanced solid tumor such as melanoma, head and neck, liver or kidney cancer. This specimen consisted of CD4+ or CD8+ T cells sorted from blood, obtained in a trial of the OX40 agonist ivuxolimab. The CDR3 here reads CASSPDRGLNGYTF. The DNA is as follows: TGTGCCAGCAGCCCGGACAGGGGGCTAAATGGCTACACCTTC.